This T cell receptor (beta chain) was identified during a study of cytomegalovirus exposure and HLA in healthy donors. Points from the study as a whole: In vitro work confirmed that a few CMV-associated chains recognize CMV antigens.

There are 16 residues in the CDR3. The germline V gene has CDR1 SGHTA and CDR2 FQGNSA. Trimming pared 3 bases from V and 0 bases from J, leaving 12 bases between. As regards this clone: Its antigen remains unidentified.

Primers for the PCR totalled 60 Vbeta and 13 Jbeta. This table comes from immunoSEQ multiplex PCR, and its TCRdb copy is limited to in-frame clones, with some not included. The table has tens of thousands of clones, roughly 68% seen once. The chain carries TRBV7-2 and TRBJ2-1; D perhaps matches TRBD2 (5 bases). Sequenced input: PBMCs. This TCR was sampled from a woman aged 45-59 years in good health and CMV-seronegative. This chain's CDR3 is CASSFSSAVSYNEQFF. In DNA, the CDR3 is TGTGCCAGCAGCTTCAGTAGCGCTGTCTCCTACAATGAGCAGTTCTTC.